One sample yielded the 26 T cell receptor beta chains listed below, sequenced in a study of T cell changes during pregnancy in multiple sclerosis. Profiled with immunoSEQ multiplex PCR; TCRdb holds only in-frame clones, not every one. Of around 35,000 clones in the sample, roughly 92% were seen once. Specimen: PBMCs (not recorded whether the cells were cultured). These receptors were obtained from a female donor with multiple sclerosis, enrolled in a pregnancy study.

The chain is built from TRBV6-6 and TRBJ2-1; a weak D match, TRBD2 (6 bases). Germline V gene sequence: CDR1 MNHNY, CDR2 SVGAGI (reference sequence). V lost 4 bases to trimming and J lost 10 bases, with 17 bases between them. The CDR3 is 14 residues long. Here the CDR3 DNA reads TGTGCCAGCAGTTTCGACTCGGGACTCCCGGAGCAGTTCTTC. This translates into CASSFDSGLPEQFF.

The CDR3 sequence: CASSFWGGQGFTDTQYF. CDR3 nucleotide sequence: TGTGCCAGCAGCTTTTGGGGGGGACAGGGTTTCACAGATACGCAGTATTTT. The chain carries TRBV5-6 and TRBJ2-3; TRBD1 agrees at 9 bases. Germline assignment: CDR1 SGHDT and CDR2 YYEEEE. The CDR3 spans 17 residues. After removal of 2 bases from V and 2 bases from J, the junction contained 9 bases not matched to a gene.

The chain combines TRBV5-1 with TRBJ2-2; 9 bases are shared with TRBD1. Germline-derived CDR1 and CDR2 are SGHRS and YFSETQ. The CDR3 contains 16 residues. Trimming at V came to 0 bases and at J to 6 bases, leaving 6 bases not matched to a gene. The CDR3 region has the DNA TGCGCCAGCAGCTTGGAGGGGACAGGGAGAGCCGGGGAGCTGTTTTTT. Translated, it gives CASSLEGTGRAGELFF.

The chain joins TRBV2 to TRBJ1-1; D perhaps matches TRBD1 (6 bases). V was trimmed by 4 bases and J by 1 base, leaving 7 bases between them. The CDR3 totals 13 residues. Germline-derived CDR1 and CDR2 are SNHLY and FYNNEI. The CDR3 region is CASSGDTNTEAFF. The CDR3 DNA follows: TGTGCCAGCAGTGGGGACACGAACACTGAAGCTTTCTTT.

The chain recombines TRBV19 with TRBJ1-1, with D possibly being TRBD1 (6 bases). The CDR3 is 15 amino acids. CDR1 LNHDA and CDR2 SQIVND come from the germline V gene (reference sequence). V lost 6 bases to trimming and J lost 0 bases, with 14 bases between them. CDR3 DNA: TGTGCCAGTAGAAGGGGGATAAGCATGAACACTGAAGCTTTCTTT. Amino acids: CASRRGISMNTEAFF.

This clone was observed once. CDR3 sequence: CASSFVLAPTNEKLFF. The CDR3 coding sequence is TGTGCCAGCAGCTTTGTTTTGGCCCCAACTAATGAAAAACTGTTTTTT. The gene calls are TRBV11-2 and TRBJ1-4; D is unresolved. V gave up 3 bases and J gave up 0 bases, with 11 bases separating them. The CDR3 is 16 amino acids. The germline CDR1 and CDR2 sequences are SGHAT and FQNNGV.

The CDR3 region has the DNA TGTGCCAGCAGCCAAGATGAGGGGGGCTCTGGGGCCAACGTCCTGACTTTC. Amino acid sequence: CASSQDEGGSGANVLTF. The chain links TRBV4-2 to TRBJ2-6; either TRBD1 or TRBD2 may fit D (6 bases each). The CDR3 consists of 17 residues. CDR1 is LGHNA, CDR2 YNFKEQ, per germline. Trimming pared 0 bases from V and 0 bases from J, leaving 9 bases between.

This clone was observed a single time. The rearrangement joins TRBV4-2 to TRBJ1-2; no clear D gene. V lost 0 bases and J lost 7, with 18 bases in between. Germline V gives CDR1 LGHNA, CDR2 YNFKEQ. CDR3 length: 16 residues. The CDR3 loop is CASSQDKVGLSRGYTF. CDR3 sequence (DNA): TGTGCCAGCAGCCAAGATAAGGTTGGTCTGAGCCGTGGCTACACCTTC.

Only one count was recorded for this clone. This chain connects TRBV7-9 to TRBJ2-5; D could derive from TRBD1 or TRBD2 (5 bases each). This CDR3 has 12 residues. The ends were cut back, 11 bases at V and 0 bases at J, with 10 bases in the middle. CDR1 SEHNR and CDR2 FQNEAQ come from the germline V gene (reference sequence). CDR3 region: CAGGRHQETQYF. CDR3 bases: TGTGCCGGGGGACGGCACCAAGAGACCCAGTACTTC.

By frequency in the sample, this clone is medium-sized. This chain joins TRBV6-4 and TRBJ2-1, with TRBD1 identical over 8 bases. CDR3 size: 16 residues. The germline V gene has CDR1 MRHNA and CDR2 SNTAGT. V was pared by 3 bases and J by 2 bases, with 6 bases of the junction left unmatched. CDR3 nucleotide sequence: TGTGCCAGCAGTGAGACACCGACAGGGGCCTACAATGAGCAGTTCTTC. This gives the protein CASSETPTGAYNEQFF.

The chain couples TRBV27 to TRBJ2-7; D could derive from TRBD1 or TRBD2 (6 bases each). CDR1 MNHEY and CDR2 SMNVEV come from the germline V gene (reference sequence). The CDR3 runs 14 residues. The V and J ends lost 9 bases and 0 bases respectively, with 15 bases between them. DNA for the CDR3: TGTGCCAGTGGGAGGAGGGGGGACTCCTACGAGCAGTACTTC. Its translation: CASGRRGDSYEQYF.

V is TRBV5-1 and J is TRBJ2-3; 8 bases agree with TRBD2. The V gene end was trimmed by 2 bases and the J gene end by 1 base; junction bases not matched to a gene: 0. CDR3 length equals 14 residues. Germline assignment: CDR1 SGHRS and CDR2 YFSETQ. The CDR3 is CASSFSGGTDTQYF. The CDR3 nucleotides are TGCGCCAGCAGCTTTAGCGGGGGCACAGATACGCAGTATTTT.

This chain links TRBV2 with TRBJ2-1; 12 positions agree with TRBD2. V was clipped by 7 bases and J by 6 bases; unmatched bases: 13. The CDR3 is made up of 17 amino acids. Germline V gene sequence: CDR1 SNHLY, CDR2 FYNNEI. Written as DNA, the CDR3 is TGTGCCAGCAAGGGGGGGGCTAGCGGGAGGGTAGGCAATGAGCAGTTCTTC. Translation: CASKGGASGRVGNEQFF. Complete variable domain (other parts from reference TRBV2 and TRBJ2-1): EPEVTQTPSHQVTQMGQEVILRCVPISNHLYFYWYRQILGQKVEFLVSFYNNEISEKSEIFDDQFSVERPDGSNFTLKIRSTKLEDSAMYFCASKGGASGRVGNEQFFGPGTRLTVL.

The chain is built from TRBV4-3 and TRBJ1-4, with 8 bases fitting TRBD1. The CDR3 extends over 16 amino acids. V shed 3 bases and J 7 bases; nucleotides not matched to a gene: 10. Germline-derived CDR1 and CDR2 are LGHNA and YSLEER. The CDR3 DNA is TGCGCCAGCAGCCAGGGCAGGGGGCCCAGTAGTGAAAAACTGTTTTTT. It translates to CASSQGRGPSSEKLFF.

The V call is TRBV5-1, the J call TRBJ2-4; TRBD1 agrees at 9 bases. The CDR3 totals 14 residues. The germline CDR1 and CDR2 sequences are SGHRS and YFSETQ. Trimming at V came to 7 bases and at J to 8 bases, leaving 10 bases not matched to a gene. The CDR3 coding sequence is TGCGCCAGCGGGATAGGGGGACAGGGAGACATTCAGTACTTC. Translating it yields CASGIGGQGDIQYF.

The chain recombines TRBV27 with TRBJ2-7; TRBD2 matches at 8 bases. V gave up 8 bases and J gave up 5 bases; unmatched junction bases: 5. Germline CDR1 reads MNHEY; CDR2 reads SMNVEV (reference sequence). CDR3 length: 12 amino acids. In nucleotides, the CDR3 is TGTGCCAGCGGATTGCGGGGGGACGAGCAGTACTTC. It codes for CASGLRGDEQYF.

The gene calls are TRBV5-4 and TRBJ1-5; the D is unclear. Looked up from germline, CDR1 is SGHNT and CDR2 is YYREEE (reference sequence). CDR3 length: 12 residues. V was cut by 1 base and J by 3 bases, with 2 bases left in between. CDR3 in amino acids: CASSLNNQPQHF. The CDR3 DNA reads TGTGCCAGCAGCTTGAACAATCAGCCCCAGCATTTT. Combining the CDR3 with reference TRBV5-4 and TRBJ1-5 gives the whole variable domain ETGVTQSPTHLIKTRGQQVTLRCSSQSGHNTVSWYQQALGQGPQFIFQYYREEENGRGNFPPRFSGLQFPNYSSELNVNALELDDSALYLCASSLNNQPQHFGDGTRLSIL.

This sequence joins TRBV5-6 and TRBJ2-7, with D possibly being TRBD2 (6 bases). Deletions cut 3 bases from V and 1 base from J, with 20 bases between. Germline loops: CDR1 SGHDT, CDR2 YYEEEE. The CDR3 is made up of 17 amino acids. DNA of the CDR3: TGTGCCAGCAGCTCGGAGTTGGGGGGAAAAAAGTCCTACGAGCAGTACTTC. Protein sequence: CASSSELGGKKSYEQYF.

The CDR3 DNA follows: TGTGCCAGCAGTTACTCGTCAGGGGGCACTGAAGCTTTCTTT. It is translated as CASSYSSGGTEAFF. The V and J genes are TRBV6-5 and TRBJ1-1; 7 nucleotides line up with TRBD1. Germline V gene lookup returns CDR1 MNHEY and CDR2 SVGAGI. The length of the CDR3 is 14 residues. Unmatched junction bases numbered 2, after V lost 0 bases and J lost 4 bases.

The rearrangement links TRBV19 to TRBJ1-3; D remains unclear. The CDR3 is 13 residues long. Trimming shortened V by 7 bases and J by 1 base, and 8 bases separated the two germline ends. Germline CDR1 is LNHDA and CDR2 is SQIVND (reference sequence). In nucleotides, the CDR3 is TGTGCCAGTACGGCTAGGTCTGGAAACACCATATATTTT. It yields the protein CASTARSGNTIYF.

V is TRBV6-6 and J is TRBJ2-7; TRBD2 is a possible D gene (7 bases). V shed 10 bases and J shed 6 bases, with 19 bases lying between them. The CDR3 is 13 residues long. Germline CDR1 MNHNY, CDR2 SVGAGI (reference sequence). The CDR3 DNA is TGTGCCACCCGAGGGGGGGGATCTCTCGAGCAGTACTTC. Translation: CATRGGGSLEQYF.

The chain has TRBV5-1 and TRBJ2-7; perhaps TRBD2 as D (5 bases). Trimming stripped 4 bases from V and 2 bases from J, with 13 bases between. CDR1 SGHRS and CDR2 YFSETQ come from the germline V gene. This CDR3 contains 14 residues. The CDR3 spells CASSTGEPTYEQYF. The DNA for the CDR3 is TGCGCCAGCAGCACCGGGGAGCCGACCTACGAGCAGTACTTC.

The chain links TRBV11-2 to TRBJ2-5, with TRBD2 matching 7 bases. V lost 3 bases and J lost 5; bases outside the gene matches: 9. CDR3 length equals 15 residues. Per the germline V gene, CDR1 is SGHAT and CDR2 is FQNNGV. CDR3: CASSFRREGGETQYF. Written as DNA, the CDR3 is TGTGCCAGCAGCTTTAGGAGGGAGGGAGGGGAGACCCAGTACTTC.

J is TRBJ1-1 and V is TRBV10-3; 9 bases fit TRBD1. In germline, CDR1 is ENHRY, CDR2 SYGVKD. The CDR3 loop spans 16 amino acids. Losses at the gene ends were 5 bases for V and 1 base for J; bases not matched to a gene: 8. The CDR3 here is CAISTGGQPANTEAFF. The CDR3 DNA reads TGTGCCATCAGTACAGGGGGCCAGCCAGCGAACACTGAAGCTTTCTTT.

The CDR3 nucleotides are TGTGCCAGCAGCCGGACAGGGGACTACGAGCAGTACTTC. The encoded protein is CASSRTGDYEQYF. The V gene is TRBV5-4, the J gene TRBJ2-7; 9 nucleotides align to TRBD1. There are 13 residues in the CDR3. Unmatched junction bases numbered 2, after V lost 4 bases and J lost 3 bases. CDR1 and CDR2 (germline): SGHNT, YYREEE (reference sequence). Complete variable domain (other parts from reference TRBV5-4 and TRBJ2-7): ETGVTQSPTHLIKTRGQQVTLRCSSQSGHNTVSWYQQALGQGPQFIFQYYREEENGRGNFPPRFSGLQFPNYSSELNVNALELDDSALYLCASSRTGDYEQYFGPGTRLTVT.

The chain employs TRBV19 and TRBJ2-3; the match to TRBD2 covers 11 bases. The germline gives CDR1 LNHDA, CDR2 SQIVND (reference sequence). Trimming cost V 5 bases and J 0 bases; bases outside gene matches: 10. There are 18 residues in the CDR3. As DNA, the CDR3 is TGTGCCAGTAGTGTCGGACTAGCGGGTCCCGCTAGCACAGATACGCAGTATTTT. Translation gives CASSVGLAGPASTDTQYF. The full variable domain, with the rest looked up from reference TRBV19 and TRBJ2-3, is DGGITQSPKYLFRKEGQNVTLSCEQNLNHDAMYWYRQDPGQGLRLIYYSQIVNDFQKGDIAEGYSVSREKKESFPLTVTSAQKNPTAFYLCASSVGLAGPASTDTQYFGPGTRLTVL.